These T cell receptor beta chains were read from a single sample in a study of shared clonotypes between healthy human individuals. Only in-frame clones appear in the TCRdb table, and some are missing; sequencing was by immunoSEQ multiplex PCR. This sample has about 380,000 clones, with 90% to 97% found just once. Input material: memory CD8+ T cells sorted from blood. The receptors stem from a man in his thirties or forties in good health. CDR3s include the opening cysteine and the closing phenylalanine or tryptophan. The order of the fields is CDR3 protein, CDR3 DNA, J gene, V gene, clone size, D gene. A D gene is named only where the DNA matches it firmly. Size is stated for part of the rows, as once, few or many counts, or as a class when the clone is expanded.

CASSLREVNTEAFF | TGCGCCAGCAGCTTGAGGGAGGTGAACACTGAAGCTTTCTTT | TRBJ1-1 | TRBV5-1 | - | -
CASREGQGAREQYF | TGCGCCAGCAGAGAGGGACAGGGGGCGCGGGAGCAGTATTTT | TRBJ2-3 | TRBV5-1 | - | TRBD1
CASRAGADYGYTF | TGCGCCAGCAGGGCAGGGGCGGACTATGGCTACACCTTC | TRBJ1-2 | TRBV5-1 | once | -
CASSEFSGRRPDTQYF | TGTGCCAGCAGTGAATTTAGCGGGAGACGGCCAGATACGCAGTATTTT | TRBJ2-3 | TRBV25-1 | - | TRBD2
CASSPITGFEQYF | TGTGCCAGCTCACCGATAACAGGGTTCGAGCAGTACTTC | TRBJ2-7 | TRBV18 | - | -
CASSWTDSGANVLTF | TGTGCCAGCAGCTGGACGGACTCTGGGGCCAACGTCCTGACTTTC | TRBJ2-6 | TRBV7-9 | once | -
CASSQDQNTEAFF | TGTGCCAGCAGCCAAGATCAGAACACTGAAGCTTTCTTT | TRBJ1-1 | TRBV14 | - | -
CASSEGPTGPQETQYF | TGTGCCAGCAGTGAAGGGCCCACGGGGCCACAAGAGACCCAGTACTTC | TRBJ2-5 | TRBV6-1 | once | -
CASSQETSGMVYEQYF | TGTGCCAGCAGCCAAGAGACTAGCGGGATGGTCTACGAGCAGTACTTC | TRBJ2-7 | TRBV13 | - | TRBD2
CASSFRGFGNAIYF | TGCGCCAGCAGCTTTAGGGGGTTTGGAAACGCCATATATTTT | TRBJ1-3 | TRBV5-1 | - | -